A single sample is the source of the 9 T cell receptor beta chains below, sequenced in a study of T cells after yellow fever vaccination. Using its own MiXCR run on the 5' RACE reads, TCRdb lists one record per CDR3 protein. The sample includes 400,000 or so distinct CDR3 sequences, over 5% of them seen just once. The sequencing here drew on PBMCs, taken 5 days after the yellow fever booster vaccination. The receptors here all came from a man aged 25-40 years who received the YFV17D yellow fever vaccine.

This clonotype has a count of ten or more. The chain employs TRBV7-8 and TRBJ2-1, with 11 bases fitting TRBD2. Germline CDR1 SGHVS, CDR2 FQNEAQ. This CDR3 has 15 amino acids. Trimming cost V 3 bases and J 9 bases; bases outside gene matches: 7. This chain's CDR3 is CASSFTSGSFSEQFF. The DNA for the CDR3 is TGTGCCAGCAGCTTTACTAGCGGGAGTTTTAGTGAGCAGTTCTTC.

The rearrangement links TRBV7-9 to TRBJ2-7; D is undetermined. The germline V gene has CDR1 SEHNR and CDR2 FQNEAQ (reference sequence). V gave up 1 base and J gave up 7 bases, with 14 bases separating them. The CDR3 has 14 residues. The DNA of the CDR3 is TGTGCCAGCAGCTTAGATAACCCTTTGGGGGAGCAGTACTTC. Translating it yields CASSLDNPLGEQYF.

In its sample, this clonotype was seen many times. The V gene is TRBV12-3 or TRBV12-4, the J gene TRBJ2-3, with 7 bases fitting TRBD2. J gave up 1 base and V 6 bases, and 4 bases lay outside the gene matches. The CDR3 has 14 residues. This CDR3 is CASRGGPGTDTQYF. CDR3 bases: TGTGCCAGCAGGGGAGGGCCCGGCACAGATACGCAGTATTTT.

Ten or more counts support this clonotype. The chain is built from TRBV7-8 and TRBJ1-1; D might be TRBD1 (5 bases). The V end was cut by 3 bases, the J end by 3 bases, with 23 bases between. Germline values: CDR1 SGHVS, CDR2 FQNEAQ. CDR3 length: 18 residues. CDR3 sequence: CASSFPKERGSGHTEAFF. In nucleotides, the CDR3 is TGTGCCAGCAGCTTCCCGAAAGAAAGGGGATCGGGCCACACTGAAGCTTTCTTT.

The chain recombines TRBV12-3 or TRBV12-4 with TRBJ2-5; TRBD2 is a possible D gene (7 bases). Between the trimmed V and J ends, which lost 6 bases and 1 base, there was a span of 15 bases. The CDR3 is 15 amino acids. The CDR3 here is CASSWRGRGQETQYF. The DNA of the CDR3 is TGTGCCAGCAGCTGGCGGGGGCGAGGCCAAGAGACCCAGTACTTC.

CDR3 sequence (DNA): TGCGCCAGCAGGGTCTTAGCGGGAAATACCGGGGAGCTGTTTTTT. It specifies CASRVLAGNTGELFF. The V call is TRBV10-2, the J call TRBJ2-2, with 8 bases matching TRBD2. This CDR3 region has 15 residues. The J segment lost 5 bases and the V segment lost 6 bases, leaving 8 bases of the junction unmatched. Germline V CDR1 and CDR2: WSHSY, SAAADI.

This clonotype occurred a few times. The rearrangement links TRBV5-1 to TRBJ1-5; 8 bases match TRBD1. The germline gives CDR1 SGHRS, CDR2 YFSETQ. The CDR3 is 13 amino acids. V shed 4 bases and J 9 bases; nucleotides not matched to a gene: 6. The CDR3: CASSTTGDWPQHF. The CDR3 nucleotides read TGCGCCAGCAGCACGACAGGGGATTGGCCCCAGCATTTT.

This clonotype was recorded at least ten times. The chain has TRBV6-2 or TRBV6-3 and TRBJ2-4; D not certain. This CDR3 is 14 amino acids long. Per germline, CDR1 MNHEY and CDR2 SVGEGT. V gave up 2 bases and J gave up 6 bases, with 11 bases separating them. In DNA, the CDR3 is TGTGCCAGCAGTTACGATCCCAGTAGAAACATTCAGTACTTC. It encodes CASSYDPSRNIQYF.

This clonotype appeared many times. The V and J genes are TRBV20-1 and TRBJ2-1; D remains unclear. This CDR3 is built from 11 residues. Trimming stripped 0 bases from V and 10 bases from J, with 7 bases between. CDR1 is DFQATT, CDR2 SNEGSKA, per germline (reference sequence). The CDR3 bases are TGCAGTGCTAGAGACTACGCGGAGCAGTTCTTC. Its protein is CSARDYAEQFF.